This TCR beta chain comes out of a study of T cells in Graves' hyperthyroidism and ophthalmopathy (dated by TCRdb to between 2018 and 2020). Looking at the study overall: A discovery cohort of approximately 100 patients, about 44 with Graves' ophthalmopathy and more than 55 with stable Graves' hyperthyroidism, was used to find distinguishing TCR V-J signatures. The 100 or so discovery patients were randomly split 7:3 into training and test sets. Prospective prediction of ophthalmopathy was tested in an independent validation cohort consisting of 18 to 20 hyperthyroidism patients and around 16 patients who later progressed to ophthalmopathy. Thyroid tissue and blood T-cell repertoires from six or seven Graves' hyperthyroidism patients were also compared in the study. Once sampling was done, hyperthyroidism patients were given methimazole at a starting dose of 30 mg daily, whereas ophthalmopathy patients were given high-dose intravenous methylprednisolone. The paper reports TCR Vbeta CDR3 sequencing of approximately 140 peripheral blood samples: over 40 ophthalmopathy, fewer than 80 hyperthyroidism and around 17 progressor patients. General study outcomes and caveats: In validation, the model predicted progression to ophthalmopathy with roughly 66% sensitivity and around 72% specificity, a median of 6.5 months before onset. No statistical method was used to fix the sample size in advance, and group allocation was not hidden from the investigators. A 13 V-J signature model separated ophthalmopathy from stable hyperthyroidism, with around 91% sensitivity and 81.08% specificity in cross-validation and 80%/75% in testing. Most expanded thyroid clonotypes (frequency above 0.001) were also found in blood, which suggests that blood repertoires may mirror thyroid immune responses.

With respect to this clonotype: Its antigen is currently not known. Base qualities are not recorded, but no much larger clone differs from it by a single base.

There are 14 amino acids in the CDR3, from cysteine to phenylalanine inclusive. Only CDR3 DNA remains: 42 bases, in frame from the first base. Trimming at the junction amounts to 2 bases on V and 5 bases on J, and the germline ends lie 14 bases apart. Via the germline V gene, CDR1 is SGDLS and CDR2 YYNGEE. Graves' hyperthyroidism was defined as stable when no progression to ophthalmopathy occurred over 18 months of follow-up. The hyperthyroidism patients were between 18 and 65 years old and newly diagnosed, with a disease duration of less than 2 months. Any patient with an uncontrolled infection, another autoimmune disease, pregnancy or lactation was excluded. Diagnoses were established on the basis of clinical symptoms, serum thyroxine and TRAb, thyroid ultrasound, and orbital computed tomography. Trizol reagent was used to extract total RNA, and RNA quality was then checked on an Agilent 2100 Bioanalyzer.

TCR beta CDR3 regions were amplified from RNA transcripts. For the first round of RT-PCR on the TCR CDR3, the HTBI primer set was used together with the Qiagen OneStep RT-PCR kit. Libraries were constructed in a second round of multiplex PCR, after which size selection and purification were carried out. Libraries were sequenced paired-end with 100 bp reads on an Illumina HiSeq2000. Per the authors' processing: SOAPnuke was used to process the raw data, throwing out any read that contained adapters or uncalled bases, had a mean Phred below 15, or lacked an exact constant-primer or identifier match. High-quality paired reads were merged using COPE v1.2.5, and each unique nucleotide sequence was defined as a clonotype. Clonotypes were aligned to IMGT TRBV, TRBD and TRBJ reference segments using MiTCR v1.1. The analysis included only V-J combinations with a frequency above 0.0001, which together covered 99.2% of the repertoires. A TCS score was defined as the ratio between F50 (clonal expansion) and ExV (chaos), using BLOSUM62-based TCRdist between CDR3 peptides within each V-J. Welch's t-statistics and random forest reduced roughly 500 V-J features to about 13, which were used in a naive Bayes classifier (R e1071). The Morisita-Horn index was used to measure how similar the thyroid and blood repertoires were. The public reads were reanalyzed by TCRdb: fastp trimming at Q25, MiXCR alignment, in-frame beta chains only. Each record represents a unique CDR3 protein, reported with the most common genes and DNA among its rows. The V and J calls and clone size are TCRdb's, not the authors'. This sample holds 89,000 or so distinct CDR3 sequences; roughly 40% were observed only once. The biggest ten clones account for about 10% of the sample.

Source material: peripheral blood or thyroid tissue (not recorded which). The chain is assembled from TRBV9 and TRBJ2-7, with TRBD1 as a weak D call on 6 bases. This sequence originates from a woman aged 25 to 39 with Graves' hyperthyroidism. The CDR3 corresponds to CASSVQGHSHEQYF. The sequence in DNA is TGTGCCAGCAGCGTGCAGGGGCACAGCCACGAGCAGTACTTC.